Sequencing of this T cell receptor beta chain was carried out in a study of naive CD8 T cells in extremely preterm neonates (dated by TCRdb to 2015 to 2018). Study-wide context: TCRbeta CDR3 repertoires of sorted naive CD8+ T cells were compared across four age groups: extremely preterm neonates, term neonates, young children and adults.

A handful of elective full-term cesarean deliveries at roughly 36-42 weeks of gestation, with no labor and no rupture of membranes, were the source of the term cord blood. The study excluded pregnancies involving fetal demise, active maternal HSV infection or known maternal HIV infection. A FACSAria III cell sorter was used to sort live, Annexin V-negative naive CD8+ T cells (CD3+CD8+CD45RA+CCR7+). Each sample yielded roughly 20,000 to 100,000 sorted naive CD8+ T cells. Mixed venous-arterial cord blood was collected with preassembled standardized sampling kits. Cord blood was kept at room temperature and processed within 4 hours of collection. Ficoll-Paque density gradient centrifugation of diluted blood was used to isolate mononuclear cells. Before sorting, mononuclear cells were cryopreserved in roughly 10% DMSO plus 90% FBS and kept long term at -150 degrees C. Thawed cells were stained with Annexin V and antibodies against CD3, CD8, CCR7 and CD45RA. The DNeasy Blood and Tissue Kit was used to extract genomic DNA from sorted cell pellets that had been snap-frozen.

TCRbeta CDR3 regions were amplified from genomic DNA by a two-step, bias-controlled multiplex PCR. Primers specific for every TRBV and TRBJ gene segment were used in the multiplex PCR. TCRbeta repertoire data were generated with the immunoSEQ Assay. On the authors' methods: To merge closely related sequences, reads went through filtering and clustering using a relative-frequency ratio and a modified nearest-neighbor algorithm. IMGT annotation was followed for the assignment of V, D and J genes to CDR3 sequences. Template counts were quantified against synthetic TCR CDR3 analog sequences and normalized for PCR amplification bias. Only unique productive sequences, that is, in-frame CDR3 sequences lacking stop codons, were included in the analyses. Clonality, defined as 1 minus Pielou's evenness, and iChao1 richness were computed with the immunoSEQ Analyzer software. Depending on the Shapiro-Wilk normality results, either Student's t-test or a non-parametric test was run in JMP for statistical testing. The table was pulled from immuneACCESS by TCRdb, which kept in-frame rearrangements only. Such tables lose some clones; where checked, under half of the loss comes from unresolved V genes, and the rest has no known cause. V and J calls and clone size follow that table, whereas D and trimming were derived from the DNA. Present in this sample are about 7,300 clones, around nine tenths of which were seen just once. Together, the top ten hold under 0.55% of the sample.

The germline V gene yields LGHNA for CDR1 and YNFKEQ for CDR2. From the cysteine up to the phenylalanine, the CDR3 has a length of 15 residues. Just the 45-base CDR3 DNA is kept, in frame starting at base 1. The V end gives up 1 base and the J end 4 bases, leaving 2 bases in the junction not matched to a gene. This clone was counted a few times. The antigen it binds to is not known. No clone much larger than this one lies a single base away; base qualities are absent. What the research found in general, with its limitations: Compared with all other age groups, preterm neonates showed significantly lower iChao1 richness (p < 0.05) along with an even clone distribution, indicating a less rich repertoire. Preterm CDR3s were shorter, with fewer N additions and less junctional trimming, and were closer to germline than those of older groups. The authors noted a small sample size and variable productive template counts among preterm samples as limitations. Prospective longitudinal studies of preterm and term neonates were called for by the authors so that T cell development could be tracked within individuals. A higher proportion of shared CDR3 nucleotide sequences was found in preterm neonates (about 2.5%) than in term neonates (roughly 0.4%), young children (roughly 0.03%) and adults (around 0.01%).

Sequencing input: naive CD8+ T cells from cord blood. Recombination linked TRBV4-2 to TRBJ2-2; 8 bases in between match TRBD2. The source of this sequence is a newborn in good health. CDR3 protein: CASSQGLAGTGELFF. The bases read TGTGCCAGCAGCCAAGGGCTAGCGGGCACCGGGGAGCTGTTTTTT.